These 22 T cell receptor beta chains share one sample of origin, sequenced in a study of blood T cell repertoires in COVID-19. This table comes from immunoSEQ multiplex PCR, and its TCRdb copy is limited to in-frame clones, with some not included. The table records about 15,000 clones, roughly 90% of them present only once. Source material: peripheral blood. These receptors all stem from a human donor in a cohort sampled during active COVID-19.

This chain joins TRBV12-3 or TRBV12-4 and TRBJ2-7; weak D call: TRBD1 (6 bases). V was trimmed by 5 bases and J by 5 bases, leaving 13 bases between them. The CDR3 sequence is 13 residues long. Here the CDR3 reads CASSSRGTNEQYF. In nucleotides, the CDR3 is TGTGCCAGCAGTAGCAGGGGAACGAACGAGCAGTACTTC.

V usage is TRBV5-4 and J usage is TRBJ1-2; 9 bases are a match to TRBD1. The germline V gene encodes CDR1 SGHNT and CDR2 YYREEE (reference sequence). Unmatched junction bases numbered 1, after V lost 0 bases and J lost 1 base. This CDR3 has 15 amino acids. CDR3 nucleotides: TGTGCCAGCAGCTTGGGGGGACAGGGTAACTATGGCTACACCTTC. Translation gives CASSLGGQGNYGYTF.

The count of this clone is one. This rearrangement joins TRBV19 to TRBJ2-7; 7 bases are shared with TRBD1. Germline V gene data show CDR1 as LNHDA and CDR2 as SQIVND (reference sequence). After removal of 5 bases from V and 2 bases from J, the junction contained 6 bases not matched to a gene. The CDR3 has 14 residues. The CDR3, as DNA: TGTGCCAGTAGTCCCCGGGACAGACCCTACGAGCAGTACTTC. It encodes CASSPRDRPYEQYF.

The rearrangement links TRBV30 to TRBJ1-5; D perhaps matches TRBD1 (5 bases). The CDR3 totals 13 residues. The germline V gene encodes CDR1 GTSNPN and CDR2 SVGIG (reference sequence). V lost 5 bases, J lost 9 bases, and 17 bases lay in between. CDR3 protein: CAWAAGGFWPQHF. The CDR3 DNA sequence: TGTGCCTGGGCCGCGGGGGGTTTCTGGCCCCAGCATTTT.

The chain uses TRBV3-1 (or the pseudogene TRBV3-2) and TRBJ1-2; D is uncertain. Germline values: CDR1 LGHDT, CDR2 YNNKEL (reference sequence). With 5 bases removed from V and 8 bases from J, the gap between germline ends came to 18 bases. The length of the CDR3 is 14 residues. CDR3 residues: CASSEQTGIGGYTF. In DNA form, the CDR3 reads TGTGCCAGCAGCGAACAGACGGGGATCGGGGGCTACACCTTC.

The J gene is TRBJ1-1, the V gene TRBV19; D may be TRBD1 (5 bases). The CDR3 extends over 13 amino acids. The ends were cut back, 1 base at V and 6 bases at J, with 9 bases in the middle. Germline V gives CDR1 LNHDA, CDR2 SQIVND (reference sequence). This CDR3 is CASSIGGSSEAFF. CDR3 in DNA: TGTGCCAGTAGTATAGGGGGCAGCTCTGAAGCTTTCTTT.

The chain combines TRBV19 with TRBJ2-6, with D maybe TRBD1 (6 bases). Germline lookup yields CDR1 LNHDA and CDR2 SQIVND (reference sequence). Trimming cost V 1 base and J 4 bases, with 11 bases left between them. The length of the CDR3 is 16 residues. The CDR3 sequence is CASSIAAGVGANVLTF. Written as DNA, the CDR3 is TGTGCCAGTAGTATAGCGGCAGGGGTAGGGGCCAACGTCCTGACTTTC.

The chain uses TRBV10-3 and TRBJ2-7; D is possibly TRBD1 (5 bases). Trimming removed 0 bases from V and 2 bases from J, with 14 bases in between. The germline CDR1 and CDR2 sequences are ENHRY and SYGVKD. The CDR3 is 16 amino acids. CDR3 residues: CAISESGQVNAYEQYF. The CDR3, as DNA: TGTGCCATCAGTGAGTCGGGGCAGGTGAATGCCTACGAGCAGTACTTC.

The chain has TRBV5-1 and TRBJ2-3, with a weak D call TRBD2 (6 bases). Trimming took 5 bases from V and 0 from J, leaving 7 bases between them. This CDR3 contains 13 residues. CDR1 and CDR2 (germline): SGHRS, YFSETQ. DNA of the CDR3: TGCGCCAGCAGGGAGGGGAGCACAGATACGCAGTATTTT. It encodes CASREGSTDTQYF.

The V gene is TRBV10-1, the J gene TRBJ2-2; the match to TRBD1 covers 10 bases. The CDR3 totals 15 residues. Losses at the gene ends were 6 bases for V and 7 bases for J; bases not matched to a gene: 8. CDR1 and CDR2 (germline): WNHNN, SYGVQD (reference sequence). CDR3 sequence: CASRTGTGDDGELFF. In DNA form, the CDR3 reads TGCGCCAGCAGGACCGGGACAGGGGATGACGGGGAGCTGTTTTTT.

The chain combines TRBV4-2 with TRBJ2-6; 7 nucleotides agree with TRBD1. Germline-derived CDR1 and CDR2 are LGHNA and YNFKEQ. Unmatched junction bases numbered 1, after V lost 0 bases and J lost 2 bases. The CDR3 runs to 16 residues. CDR3 nucleotides: TGTGCCAGCAGCCAAGACCAGGGGGCTGGGGCCAACGTCCTGACTTTC. Its protein product is CASSQDQGAGANVLTF.

V gene TRBV7-2 combines with J gene TRBJ2-1; D may be TRBD2 (6 bases). CDR3 length equals 16 residues. Germline V gene lookup returns CDR1 SGHTA and CDR2 FQGNSA. The V end was cut by 0 bases, the J end by 1 base, with 10 bases between. CDR3: CASSLATSSSYNEQFF. The CDR3 DNA sequence: TGTGCCAGCAGCTTAGCGACTAGTAGTTCCTACAATGAGCAGTTCTTC.

The table lists this clone with a count of one. The chain joins TRBV24-1 to TRBJ2-7, with D perhaps matching TRBD2 (6 bases). Trimming removed 4 bases from V and 4 bases from J, with 28 bases in between. Germline assignment: CDR1 KGHDR and CDR2 SFDVKD. This CDR3 is 19 amino acids long. This chain's CDR3 is CATSDLNIGTSSGAYEQYF. CDR3 coding DNA: TGTGCCACCAGTGACCTAAACATCGGGACGTCCTCGGGAGCGTACGAGCAGTACTTC.

This rearrangement joins TRBV5-8 to TRBJ1-5; unclear D gene. This CDR3 contains 12 residues. From germline, CDR1 is SGHTS and CDR2 YDEGEE. V dropped 2 bases and J dropped 5 bases, with 5 bases sitting between them. This chain's CDR3 is CASSFGDQPQHF. The CDR3, as DNA: TGTGCCAGCAGCTTTGGAGATCAGCCCCAGCATTTT. The variable domain in full, with the rest retrieved from reference TRBV5-8 and TRBJ1-5, is EAGVTQSPTHLIKTRGQQATLRCSPISGHTSVYWYQQALGLGLQFLLWYDEGEERNRGNFPPRFSGRQFPNYSSELNVNALELEDSALYLCASSFGDQPQHFGDGTRLSIL.

V is TRBV19 and J is TRBJ1-3; tentative D call: TRBD1 (5 bases). The CDR3 consists of 14 residues. Trimming took off 7 bases at V and 3 bases at J, with 13 bases between the two ends. Per germline, CDR1 LNHDA and CDR2 SQIVND (reference sequence). The DNA of the CDR3 is TGTGCCAGTATGAGAGGCAGGGTTGGAAACACCATATATTTT. Translated: CASMRGRVGNTIYF.

The chain joins TRBV5-6 to TRBJ1-5, with 8 bases fitting TRBD1. The CDR3 runs to 15 residues. The germline CDR1 and CDR2 sequences are SGHDT and YYEEEE. V shed 1 base and J 4 bases; nucleotides not matched to a gene: 4. CDR3 region: CASSLRGQGNQPQHF. The CDR3 nucleotides read TGTGCCAGCAGCTTGAGAGGACAGGGTAATCAGCCCCAGCATTTT.

The chain recombines TRBV5-4 with TRBJ2-7, with D perhaps matching TRBD2 (6 bases). This CDR3 has 14 residues. Germline CDR1 reads SGHNT; CDR2 reads YYREEE (reference sequence). V was trimmed by 4 bases and J by 1 base, leaving 12 bases between them. This CDR3 is CASSPRDGSYEQYF. As DNA, the CDR3 is TGTGCCAGCAGCCCGCGGGACGGTTCCTACGAGCAGTACTTC.

The rearrangement uses TRBV2 and TRBJ1-4; TRBD1 aligns across 12 bases. V gave up 6 bases and J gave up 5 bases; unmatched junction bases: 4. CDR1 is SNHLY and CDR2 is FYNNEI in the germline V gene. The CDR3 totals 15 residues. CDR3 nucleotides: TGTGCCAGCAGGGGACAGGGGGCGCCGAATGAAAAACTGTTTTTT. This translates into CASRGQGAPNEKLFF.

The CDR3 spells CASSREGQRSLSNQPQHF. The CDR3 DNA sequence: TGTGCCAGCAGCCGAGAGGGACAGCGATCGCTTAGCAATCAGCCCCAGCATTTT. J is TRBJ1-5 and V is TRBV5-5, with 7 bases matching TRBD1. After removal of 4 bases from V and 0 bases from J, the junction contained 13 bases not matched to a gene. The CDR3 runs 18 residues. The V gene's germline CDR1 is SGHKS and CDR2 YYEKEE (reference sequence).

The chain recombines TRBV2 with TRBJ2-7, with a possible D match to TRBD1 (6 bases). The length of the CDR3 is 13 residues. Germline assignment: CDR1 SNHLY and CDR2 FYNNEI. V shed 3 bases and J shed 9 bases, with 15 bases lying between them. The CDR3 nucleotides are TGTGCCAGCAGTGAGGACAGACACCCTCGGCAGTACTTC. Residues: CASSEDRHPRQYF.

V is TRBV6-6 and J is TRBJ2-3; TRBD2 might be the D (6 bases). Germline assignment: CDR1 MNHNY and CDR2 SVGAGI (reference sequence). The CDR3 runs 16 residues. V lost 0 bases, J lost 9 bases, and 19 bases lay in between. The CDR3 region has the DNA TGTGCCAGCAGTTACTCAATTCGCGGGGCCAACCAAACGCAGTATTTT. Its protein is CASSYSIRGANQTQYF.

The chain recombines TRBV5-1 with TRBJ2-2; TRBD1 might be the D (5 bases). The CDR3 runs 16 residues. With 0 bases removed from V and 1 base from J, the gap between germline ends came to 10 bases. The V gene's germline CDR1 is SGHRS and CDR2 YFSETQ. The CDR3 here is CASSLGPQGNTGELFF. CDR3 DNA sequence: TGCGCCAGCAGCTTGGGGCCGCAGGGGAACACCGGGGAGCTGTTTTTT.